The rows below give T cell receptor beta chains drawn from one sample of a study of regulatory dendritic cells for organ transplantation. Only in-frame clones appear in the TCRdb table, and some are missing; sequencing was by immunoSEQ multiplex PCR. The sample lists 9,500 to 15,000 clones; less than 70% were seen once. Antigen specificity for these receptors is unknown. The sequencing sample was made of naive CD8+ T cells from blood cultured with dendritic cells. The receptors derive from a human donor in good health. Both conserved end residues are part of each CDR3.

v_call,j_call,cdr3_aa
TRBV7-6,TRBJ1-1,CASSMGQANTEAFF
TRBV29-1,TRBJ1-1,CSVETGKDRKAFF
TRBV27,TRBJ2-7,CASSLGPSYEQYF
TRBV4-1,TRBJ2-7,CASSQVGDEQYF
TRBV27,TRBJ1-4,CASSPDGVVYEKLFF
TRBV2,TRBJ2-1,CASSDGYNEQFF
TRBV29-1,TRBJ1-4,CSVEGRGTRKLFF
TRBV18,TRBJ1-1,CASSPEGANTEAFF
TRBV4-1,TRBJ1-3,CASSPGTGGPGNTIYF
TRBV19,TRBJ2-1,CASSSSSGGSYNEQFF
TRBV15,TRBJ1-1,CATSALDSLNTEAFF
TRBV7-9,TRBJ1-4,CASSLQREGEKLFF
TRBV2,TRBJ2-3,CASSESQTSTGVADTQYF
TRBV19,TRBJ1-6,CASRQGAGNSPLHF
TRBV4-1,TRBJ1-1,CASSKMGAGTEAFF
TRBV7-8,TRBJ2-7,CASSGGTSGGEGYEQYF
TRBV2,TRBJ2-1,CASRGAKSSYNEQFF
TRBV6-5,TRBJ1-4,CASSYGGQGAEKLFF
TRBV5-6,TRBJ1-6,CASSLSEGSYNSPLHF
TRBV6-5,TRBJ1-4,CASSSGTGVGEKLFF
TRBV7-2,TRBJ2-1,CASSLDRGVYNEQFF
TRBV5-1,TRBJ2-7,CASSEGQYYEQYF
TRBV29-1,TRBJ1-1,CSVGDPGQGITEAFF
TRBV11-2,TRBJ2-1,CASSLSGGASYNEQFF